This T cell receptor (beta chain) came from a study of blood T cell repertoires in COVID-19. Looking at the study overall: Donors in the United States, Italy and Spain gave samples during acute or convalescent COVID-19.

As originally analysed: Counts of nucleated cells, estimated from reference gene primer amplification, were obtained. Here immunoSEQ multiplex PCR was the method, and the copy in TCRdb shows in-frame clones only, minus some. V and J calls and clone size come straight from that table; D and trimming were deduced from the DNA. The sample holds about 280,000 clones, around nine tenths seen once. Unmatched junction bases numbered 2, after V lost 0 bases and J lost 1 base. Per the germline V gene, CDR1 is SGDLS and CDR2 is YYNGEE. The length of the CDR3 is 15 residues. Cohort placement rested on clinical history that participants reported themselves.

The TCR originated in a woman between 40 and 50 years old who had recovered from COVID-19. Sequencing was performed on PBMCs or T cells enriched from blood (not recorded which). The chain links TRBV9 to TRBJ2-7, with TRBD2 identical over 9 bases. The CDR3 is CASSVDSGSSYEQYF. The DNA of the CDR3 is TGTGCCAGCAGCGTAGATAGCGGGAGTTCCTACGAGCAGTACTTC. Looking up the rest from reference TRBV9 and TRBJ2-7 gives the full variable domain: DSGVTQTPKHLITATGQRVTLRCSPRSGDLSVYWYQQSLDQGLQFLIQYYNGEERAKGNILERFSAQQFPDLHSELNLSSLELGDSALYFCASSVDSGSSYEQYFGPGTRLTVT.